This TCR beta chain was observed in a study of T cells expressing NK-cell markers. On the study more broadly: Seven of the eight sequenced donors were HCMV-seropositive; one was seronegative.

TCRdb re-called the 5' RACE reads and shows each CDR3 protein once, DNA omitted. The sample totals tens of thousands of distinct CDR3 sequences; its top ten clones hold roughly 58%. The CDR3 runs 16 residues. The V gene's germline CDR1 is LGHNA and CDR2 YNFKEQ. The genes are TRBV4-2 and TRBJ1-2; TCRdb picks TRBD1, but there is no DNA to check that call. This clonotype was obtained from a man aged 18-75 years in good health. Input material: blood T cells: a sorted CD56 or NKG2C T cell subset, CD4+ or CD8+ T cells, or bulk PBMC T cells (not recorded which). CDR3 amino acids: CAISQEGTGNNYGYTF.